The clone carrying this T cell receptor (beta chain) is labeled medium-sized based on frequency. Its antigen is as yet unknown. TRB amplification used 200 to 250 ng of peripheral blood genomic DNA. Multiplex touch-down PCR amplified TRB using TRB-A and TRB-B pools in one tube. Following a re-call of the multiplex PCR reads, TCRdb has one entry per CDR3 protein and lacks DNA. The sample table sets out some 5,600 distinct CDR3 sequences. The sample comes from a study of T cell clusters in autoimmune cytopenias. Study-wide background: A median of 51,575 TRB reads per sample yielded a median approximately 2,400 distinct clonotypes.

Study-level results: Compared with active autoimmune hepatitis patients, healthy donors showed 2.5 to 3-fold more exclusive TRB clusters.

The germline V gene has CDR1 SGHNT and CDR2 YENEEA. CDR3 length: 12 amino acids. The sample was also reused in another study, on T cell repertoires in aging, cancer and after chemotherapy.

V usage is TRBV11-3 and J usage is TRBJ1-2. The receptor's source is a human donor in good health. Material: peripheral blood. The CDR3 loop reads CASSLMGNGYTF.